The rows below give T cell receptor beta chains drawn from one sample of a study of T cell responses to AZD1222 COVID-19 vaccine. TCRdb's copy holds only in-frame clones and misses some; the assay was immunoSEQ multiplex PCR. The sample holds about 66,000 clones, about four fifths seen once. The sample consisted of peripheral blood, taken on day 0 of MenACWY control vaccination. The source is an adult in good health. Each CDR3 is given with its conserved first and last residue. Each record gives: D gene, V gene, clone size, CDR3 length, J gene, CDR3 protein, CDR3 DNA. D genes are given only for firm matches. The size field is filled for only some rows; it gives once, few, many or a size class.

d_call: TRBD2; v_call: TRBV28; clone_size: -; cdr3_length: 19; j_call: TRBJ2-2; cdr3_aa: CASSERTSGRARRTGELFF; cdr3_nt: TGTGCCAGCAGTGAGCGGACTAGCGGGAGGGCCCGGAGGACCGGGGAGCTGTTTTTT
d_call: TRBD1; v_call: TRBV5-3; clone_size: -; cdr3_length: 17; j_call: TRBJ1-4; cdr3_aa: CARSSRETGVGNEKLFF; cdr3_nt: TGTGCCAGAAGCTCCAGGGAGACAGGGGTTGGGAATGAAAAACTGTTTTTT
d_call: -; v_call: TRBV2; clone_size: few; cdr3_length: 14; j_call: TRBJ1-5; cdr3_aa: CASSVYTSAQPQHF; cdr3_nt: TGTGCCAGCAGTGTGTACACCTCGGCGCAGCCCCAGCATTTT
d_call: -; v_call: TRBV18; clone_size: -; cdr3_length: 17; j_call: TRBJ2-3; cdr3_aa: CASSPLALTMAPDTQYF; cdr3_nt: TGTGCCAGCTCACCACTGGCACTTACGATGGCCCCAGATACGCAGTATTTT
d_call: -; v_call: TRBV12-3/TRBV12-4; clone_size: once; cdr3_length: 11; j_call: TRBJ1-5; cdr3_aa: CASSRGSAHHF; cdr3_nt: TGTGCCAGCAGCCGTGGATCTGCTCACCATTTT
d_call: -; v_call: TRBV30; clone_size: few; cdr3_length: 12; j_call: TRBJ2-7; cdr3_aa: CAQEPRAYEQYF; cdr3_nt: TGTGCCCAAGAACCCAGGGCCTACGAGCAGTACTTC
d_call: TRBD1; v_call: TRBV5-8; clone_size: -; cdr3_length: 15; j_call: TRBJ2-7; cdr3_aa: CASTSLGGPTYEQYF; cdr3_nt: TGTGCCAGCACCTCTCTAGGGGGCCCGACCTACGAGCAGTACTTC
d_call: -; v_call: TRBV28; clone_size: many; cdr3_length: 15; j_call: TRBJ1-6; cdr3_aa: CASSPGGARDSPLHF; cdr3_nt: TGTGCCAGCAGTCCGGGGGGGGCCAGGGACTCACCCCTCCACTTT
d_call: -; v_call: TRBV14; clone_size: -; cdr3_length: 14; j_call: TRBJ2-1; cdr3_aa: CASSQGAGYNEQFF; cdr3_nt: TGTGCCAGCAGCCAAGGGGCAGGTTACAATGAGCAGTTCTTC
d_call: TRBD2; v_call: TRBV29-1; clone_size: once; cdr3_length: 13; j_call: TRBJ2-1; cdr3_aa: CSVESSGRAKQFF; cdr3_nt: TGCAGCGTTGAATCCAGCGGGAGGGCCAAGCAGTTCTTC
d_call: -; v_call: TRBV21-1; clone_size: -; cdr3_length: 13; j_call: TRBJ1-1; cdr3_aa: CASSRGGDTEAFF; cdr3_nt: TGTGCCAGCAGCAGGGGAGGGGACACTGAAGCTTTCTTT
d_call: -; v_call: TRBV19; clone_size: -; cdr3_length: 13; j_call: TRBJ1-5; cdr3_aa: CASSITGNQPQHF; cdr3_nt: TGTGCCAGTAGTATCACCGGCAATCAGCCCCAGCATTTT
d_call: -; v_call: TRBV20-1; clone_size: -; cdr3_length: 11; j_call: TRBJ1-1; cdr3_aa: CSASLNTEAFF; cdr3_nt: TGCAGTGCTAGCCTGAACACTGAAGCTTTCTTT
d_call: -; v_call: TRBV6-1; clone_size: -; cdr3_length: 15; j_call: TRBJ2-3; cdr3_aa: CASSEALHITDTQYF; cdr3_nt: TGTGCCAGCAGTGAAGCGCTCCACATCACAGATACGCAGTATTTT
d_call: TRBD1; v_call: TRBV6-5; clone_size: -; cdr3_length: 14; j_call: TRBJ1-5; cdr3_aa: CASEPGQGNQPQHF; cdr3_nt: TGTGCCAGCGAACCGGGACAGGGCAATCAGCCCCAGCATTTT
d_call: TRBD2; v_call: TRBV5-1; clone_size: few; cdr3_length: 15; j_call: TRBJ2-1; cdr3_aa: CASSLTTSANNEQFF; cdr3_nt: TGCGCCAGCAGCTTGACGACTAGCGCTAACAATGAGCAGTTCTTC
d_call: -; v_call: TRBV7-8; clone_size: -; cdr3_length: 17; j_call: TRBJ2-5; cdr3_aa: CASSLVRPGRKKETQYF; cdr3_nt: TGTGCCAGCAGCTTAGTCAGACCGGGACGGAAAAAAGAGACCCAGTACTTC
d_call: -; v_call: TRBV18; clone_size: few; cdr3_length: 13; j_call: TRBJ1-1; cdr3_aa: CASSPARALEAFF; cdr3_nt: TGTGCCAGCTCACCGGCACGCGCTCTTGAAGCTTTCTTT
d_call: -; v_call: TRBV30; clone_size: -; cdr3_length: 14; j_call: TRBJ1-6; cdr3_aa: CAWSGSGPNSPLHF; cdr3_nt: TGTGCCTGGAGTGGGTCAGGACCTAATTCACCCCTCCACTTT
d_call: TRBD2; v_call: TRBV2; clone_size: -; cdr3_length: 16; j_call: TRBJ2-3; cdr3_aa: CASRELAGFSTDTQYF; cdr3_nt: TGTGCCAGCAGGGAACTAGCGGGATTTAGCACAGATACGCAGTATTTT
d_call: -; v_call: TRBV7-8; clone_size: -; cdr3_length: 15; j_call: TRBJ2-2; cdr3_aa: CASSFSYGYTGELFF; cdr3_nt: TGTGCCAGCAGCTTCTCATATGGATACACCGGGGAGCTGTTTTTT
d_call: -; v_call: TRBV7-8; clone_size: -; cdr3_length: 13; j_call: TRBJ1-2; cdr3_aa: CASSLDGGYGYTF; cdr3_nt: TGTGCCAGCAGCTTAGATGGTGGCTATGGCTACACCTTC
d_call: -; v_call: TRBV7-9; clone_size: -; cdr3_length: 14; j_call: TRBJ2-7; cdr3_aa: CASSFGEWSYEQYF; cdr3_nt: TGTGCCAGCAGCTTTGGCGAATGGTCCTACGAGCAGTACTTC
d_call: -; v_call: TRBV1; clone_size: -; cdr3_length: 18; j_call: TRBJ1-1; cdr3_aa: CTSSQHRFRGTAPFEAFF; cdr3_nt: TGCACCAGCAGCCAACATCGCTTTCGGGGGACAGCTCCTTTTGAAGCTTTCTTT
d_call: -; v_call: TRBV6-1; clone_size: -; cdr3_length: 13; j_call: TRBJ2-1; cdr3_aa: CASSDVYYNEQFF; cdr3_nt: TGTGCCAGCAGTGATGTCTACTACAATGAGCAGTTCTTC
d_call: -; v_call: TRBV6-5; clone_size: -; cdr3_length: 15; j_call: TRBJ1-2; cdr3_aa: CASSYSGREGLGYTF; cdr3_nt: TGTGCCAGCAGTTACTCGGGCAGGGAGGGGCTGGGCTACACCTTC
d_call: TRBD1; v_call: TRBV7-2; clone_size: -; cdr3_length: 13; j_call: TRBJ1-1; cdr3_aa: CASSRQGRTEAFF; cdr3_nt: TGTGCCAGCAGCCGACAGGGAAGGACTGAAGCTTTCTTT
d_call: -; v_call: TRBV28; clone_size: few; cdr3_length: 15; j_call: TRBJ2-3; cdr3_aa: CASSPLIEGTDTQYF; cdr3_nt: TGTGCCAGCAGTCCGCTAATAGAGGGCACAGATACGCAGTATTTT
d_call: -; v_call: TRBV29-1; clone_size: -; cdr3_length: 13; j_call: TRBJ2-1; cdr3_aa: CSVAYNGNNEQFF; cdr3_nt: TGCAGCGTTGCGTACAACGGAAACAATGAGCAGTTCTTC
d_call: TRBD1; v_call: TRBV11-2; clone_size: few; cdr3_length: 16; j_call: TRBJ2-7; cdr3_aa: CASSLGTGITYYEQYF; cdr3_nt: TGTGCCAGCAGCTTAGGGACAGGAATTACCTACTACGAGCAGTACTTC
d_call: TRBD1; v_call: TRBV18; clone_size: -; cdr3_length: 15; j_call: TRBJ1-1; cdr3_aa: CASSPSAGGNTEAFF; cdr3_nt: TGTGCCAGCTCACCCAGTGCAGGGGGGAACACTGAAGCTTTCTTT
d_call: -; v_call: TRBV15; clone_size: -; cdr3_length: 15; j_call: TRBJ1-2; cdr3_aa: CATSREVGTHYGYTF; cdr3_nt: TGTGCCACCAGCAGAGAGGTCGGGACACACTATGGCTACACCTTC
d_call: -; v_call: TRBV11-2; clone_size: -; cdr3_length: 19; j_call: TRBJ1-3; cdr3_aa: CASSSIRPQGPFFGNTIYF; cdr3_nt: TGTGCCAGCAGCTCGATTAGGCCCCAGGGACCCTTTTTTGGAAACACCATATATTTT
d_call: -; v_call: TRBV5-1; clone_size: -; cdr3_length: 14; j_call: TRBJ2-7; cdr3_aa: CASSPTPQAYEQYF; cdr3_nt: TGCGCCAGCAGCCCTACCCCGCAGGCCTACGAGCAGTACTTC
d_call: -; v_call: TRBV13; clone_size: -; cdr3_length: 13; j_call: TRBJ1-1; cdr3_aa: CASSLPQNTEAFF; cdr3_nt: TGTGCCAGCAGCTTACCTCAGAACACTGAAGCTTTCTTT
d_call: TRBD1; v_call: TRBV6-1; clone_size: -; cdr3_length: 15; j_call: TRBJ1-1; cdr3_aa: CASSEGTGFNTEAFF; cdr3_nt: TGTGCCAGCAGTGAAGGGACAGGATTTAACACTGAAGCTTTCTTT
d_call: TRBD2; v_call: TRBV11-2; clone_size: -; cdr3_length: 17; j_call: TRBJ2-1; cdr3_aa: CASSHWRGTSGENEQFF; cdr3_nt: TGTGCCAGCAGCCATTGGCGAGGAACTAGCGGAGAAAATGAGCAGTTCTTC
d_call: -; v_call: TRBV6-5; clone_size: -; cdr3_length: 16; j_call: TRBJ1-6; cdr3_aa: CASSSRPISYNSPLHF; cdr3_nt: TGTGCCAGCAGTTCCCGACCGATCTCCTATAATTCACCCCTCCACTTT
d_call: -; v_call: TRBV29-1; clone_size: -; cdr3_length: 13; j_call: TRBJ2-7; cdr3_aa: CSVRAATPYEQYF; cdr3_nt: TGCAGCGTTCGGGCGGCCACCCCTTACGAGCAGTACTTC
d_call: -; v_call: TRBV7-8; clone_size: -; cdr3_length: 13; j_call: TRBJ1-1; cdr3_aa: CASSSDGITEAFF; cdr3_nt: TGTGCCAGCAGTTCGGACGGTATCACTGAAGCTTTCTTT
d_call: -; v_call: TRBV11-2; clone_size: -; cdr3_length: 16; j_call: TRBJ2-2; cdr3_aa: CASSPRWGADTGELFF; cdr3_nt: TGTGCCAGCAGCCCCAGGTGGGGTGCGGACACCGGGGAGCTGTTTTTT
d_call: TRBD1; v_call: TRBV6-1; clone_size: once; cdr3_length: 17; j_call: TRBJ1-5; cdr3_aa: CASSERGRLGGGQPQHF; cdr3_nt: TGTGCCAGCAGTGAAAGGGGGCGTCTAGGGGGCGGTCAGCCCCAGCATTTT
d_call: -; v_call: TRBV4-1; clone_size: -; cdr3_length: 14; j_call: TRBJ2-5; cdr3_aa: CASSQSGLRETQYF; cdr3_nt: TGCGCCAGCAGCCAGTCCGGATTGAGGGAGACCCAGTACTTC
d_call: TRBD2; v_call: TRBV19; clone_size: -; cdr3_length: 15; j_call: TRBJ2-3; cdr3_aa: CASSNFSGGTDTQYF; cdr3_nt: TGTGCCAGTAGTAACTTTAGCGGGGGCACAGATACGCAGTATTTT
d_call: -; v_call: TRBV5-1; clone_size: -; cdr3_length: 14; j_call: TRBJ1-1; cdr3_aa: CASSLSELNTEAFF; cdr3_nt: TGCGCCAGCAGCTTGTCAGAATTGAACACTGAAGCTTTCTTT
d_call: -; v_call: TRBV20-1; clone_size: -; cdr3_length: 13; j_call: TRBJ1-5; cdr3_aa: CSASGAVNQPQHF; cdr3_nt: TGCAGTGCTAGTGGCGCCGTTAATCAGCCCCAGCATTTT
d_call: -; v_call: TRBV29-1; clone_size: -; cdr3_length: 13; j_call: TRBJ1-5; cdr3_aa: CSARDTLAGPQHF; cdr3_nt: TGCAGCGCTCGGGACACCTTAGCGGGGCCCCAGCATTTT
d_call: -; v_call: TRBV29-1; clone_size: -; cdr3_length: 14; j_call: TRBJ1-1; cdr3_aa: CSVGAAGENTEAFF; cdr3_nt: TGCAGCGTTGGGGCGGCCGGAGAGAACACTGAAGCTTTCTTT
d_call: TRBD1; v_call: TRBV12-3/TRBV12-4; clone_size: -; cdr3_length: 13; j_call: TRBJ1-2; cdr3_aa: CATQKGQGAGYTF; cdr3_nt: TGTGCCACCCAAAAGGGACAGGGCGCTGGCTACACCTTC
d_call: -; v_call: TRBV4-2; clone_size: -; cdr3_length: 15; j_call: TRBJ1-2; cdr3_aa: CASSQEVRTNYGYTF; cdr3_nt: TGTGCCAGCAGCCAAGAAGTCAGGACTAACTATGGCTACACCTTC
d_call: -; v_call: TRBV11-3; clone_size: few; cdr3_length: 14; j_call: TRBJ2-1; cdr3_aa: CASSALGGENEQFF; cdr3_nt: TGTGCCAGCAGCGCCCTCGGTGGGGAGAATGAGCAGTTCTTC
d_call: TRBD1; v_call: TRBV19; clone_size: -; cdr3_length: 15; j_call: TRBJ1-6; cdr3_aa: CASTQGDRVHSPLHF; cdr3_nt: TGTGCCAGTACCCAAGGAGACAGGGTCCATTCACCCCTCCACTTT
d_call: -; v_call: TRBV2; clone_size: -; cdr3_length: 13; j_call: TRBJ2-1; cdr3_aa: CASRWRDYNEQFF; cdr3_nt: TGTGCCAGCAGGTGGCGGGACTACAATGAGCAGTTCTTC
d_call: -; v_call: TRBV9; clone_size: -; cdr3_length: 15; j_call: TRBJ2-2; cdr3_aa: CASSVTGIGTGELFF; cdr3_nt: TGTGCCAGCAGCGTAACGGGGATTGGGACCGGGGAGCTGTTTTTT
d_call: TRBD2; v_call: TRBV29-1; clone_size: -; cdr3_length: 13; j_call: TRBJ2-3; cdr3_aa: CSISSGRGDTQYF; cdr3_nt: TGCAGCATTTCTAGCGGGAGGGGAGATACGCAGTATTTT
d_call: -; v_call: TRBV3-1/TRBV3-2; clone_size: -; cdr3_length: 13; j_call: TRBJ2-5; cdr3_aa: CASSQWTEETQYF; cdr3_nt: TGTGCCAGCAGCCAATGGACAGAAGAGACCCAGTACTTC
d_call: -; v_call: TRBV5-4; clone_size: -; cdr3_length: 17; j_call: TRBJ2-7; cdr3_aa: CASSSRDRGVSSYEQYF; cdr3_nt: TGTGCCAGCAGCTCTCGCGACCGCGGGGTGAGCTCCTACGAGCAGTACTTC
d_call: -; v_call: TRBV9; clone_size: -; cdr3_length: 15; j_call: TRBJ1-2; cdr3_aa: CASSVGLGSNYGYTF; cdr3_nt: TGTGCCAGCAGCGTAGGTCTGGGGTCTAACTATGGCTACACCTTC
d_call: -; v_call: TRBV6-5; clone_size: -; cdr3_length: 14; j_call: TRBJ1-4; cdr3_aa: CASRPLPTNEKLFF; cdr3_nt: TGTGCCAGCAGGCCGTTGCCAACTAATGAAAAACTGTTTTTT